The clone carrying this TCR beta chain was found once. This record comes from a study of regulatory T cells in long-lasting Graves disease. Time point noted: persistent/refractory GD, antithyroid drugs over 5 years with positive TRAb. Preparation of the TCR library used RNA extracted from PBMCs. The germline V gene encodes CDR1 SGHNT and CDR2 YYREEE (reference sequence). CDR3 length equals 17 residues. Trimming took off 5 bases at V and 4 bases at J, with 25 bases between the two ends. According to the study, TCR beta libraries were built with iRepertoire HTBI primers and CDR3-region Arm-PCR. TCRdb recomputed calls from the multiplex PCR reads with MiXCR, one row per CDR3 protein. The repertoire holds about 430,000 distinct CDR3 sequences, with 21% as singletons.

Specimen: peripheral blood mononuclear cells (PBMCs), collected when the disease was refractory, from a patient treated with antithyroid drugs. The source is a female donor with Graves disease. The chain employs TRBV5-4 and TRBJ2-7, with D possibly matching TRBD1 (5 bases). CDR3: CASSSTTGAARLYEQYF. The CDR3 DNA is TGTGCCAGCAGTTCTACGACTGGGGCGGCACGGCTTTACGAGCAGTACTTC.